This T cell receptor (beta chain) was sequenced during a study of blood T cell repertoires in COVID-19. About the study: COVID-19 samples from acute and convalescent phases originated in the United States, Italy and Spain. In each case, the material was cDNA or gDNA derived from T cells, B-cell-depleted T cells, or PBMCs.

This clone was recorded only once. Under the authors' procedure: From reference gene primer amplification, estimates of nucleated cell counts were derived. Profiled with immunoSEQ multiplex PCR; TCRdb holds only in-frame clones, not every one. That table supplies the V and J calls and clone size; D and trimming were determined from the DNA. The sample shows approximately 21,000 clones, around nine tenths of them seen only once. This receptor was identified in a human donor in a cohort sampled during active COVID-19. The material sequenced was peripheral blood.

The CDR3 reads CASSPRTARETQYF. The CDR3 DNA reads TGTGCCAGCTCGCCGCGAACAGCCCGAGAGACCCAGTACTTC. The genes are TRBV18 and TRBJ2-5; D gene unclear. The CDR3 is 14 residues long. Germline-derived CDR1 and CDR2 are KGHSH and LQKENI. V lost 6 bases, J lost 4 bases, and 15 bases lay in between.